This is a list of T cell receptor beta chains from one sample in a study of graft-versus-host responses after intestinal transplantation. This table comes from immunoSEQ multiplex PCR, and its TCRdb copy is limited to in-frame clones, with some not included. Among about 98,000 clones listed, about 83% were seen once. The sequencing used PBMCs, collected 255 days after intestinal transplant. The origin of the receptors is a human patient who received an intestinal transplant, so some T cells may come from the graft donor. CDR3s leave out the opening cysteine and the closing phenylalanine or tryptophan. Fields, in order: V gene, J gene, CDR3 protein.

V: TRBV27
J: TRBJ1-1
CDR3: ASSQDNTEAF

V: TRBV27
J: TRBJ2-7
CDR3: ASSEKGTYEQY

V: TRBV6-1
J: TRBJ1-1
CDR3: ASSEGQGTEAF

V: TRBV5-4
J: TRBJ2-7
CDR3: ASSSSVPGEQY

V: TRBV19
J: TRBJ2-3
CDR3: ASSTSPTDTQY

V: TRBV27
J: TRBJ2-5
CDR3: ASSLDRGETQY

V: TRBV7-6
J: TRBJ2-3
CDR3: ASSLAWDWRTDTQY

V: TRBV19
J: TRBJ1-2
CDR3: ASSPQGGRLTGYT

V: TRBV5-6
J: TRBJ1-2
CDR3: ASSLQGLTGGYT

V: TRBV4-1
J: TRBJ1-2
CDR3: ASSQDLVHGRFVGYT

V: TRBV9
J: TRBJ2-3
CDR3: ASSAGLAGVRGTDTQY

V: TRBV2
J: TRBJ2-5
CDR3: ASSEIAEETQY

V: TRBV5-4
J: TRBJ2-7
CDR3: ASSLSGSPYEQY

V: TRBV7-9
J: TRBJ2-3
CDR3: ASSPGQGGDTQY

V: TRBV7-9
J: TRBJ1-1
CDR3: ASSLEGQLREAF

V: TRBV28
J: TRBJ1-2
CDR3: ASRTGQGNYGYT

V: TRBV18
J: TRBJ1-1
CDR3: ASSPPGAQNTEAF

V: TRBV6-6
J: TRBJ1-4
CDR3: ASSVREPVEKLF

V: TRBV5-1
J: TRBJ1-2
CDR3: ASSSHKALANGYT

V: TRBV28
J: TRBJ2-7
CDR3: ASSLSGGYSYEQY

V: TRBV4-2
J: TRBJ1-2
CDR3: ASSQGAGGMGDGYT

V: TRBV2
J: TRBJ2-3
CDR3: ASNPQRTDTQY

V: TRBV6-1
J: TRBJ1-5
CDR3: ASSEGPVNNQPQH

V: TRBV7-2
J: TRBJ2-5
CDR3: ASRPYGGGGETQY

V: TRBV30
J: TRBJ2-7
CDR3: AWSVPPGVYEQY

V: TRBV28
J: TRBJ1-5
CDR3: ASSPLPLGQSNQPQH

V: TRBV19
J: TRBJ2-5
CDR3: ASGTGVRETQY

V: TRBV11-2
J: TRBJ2-1
CDR3: ASSPRDRHHNEQF

V: TRBV6-1
J: TRBJ1-1
CDR3: ASSVMTVGTEAF

V: TRBV10-3
J: TRBJ2-2
CDR3: AIGTSGGTGELF

V: TRBV10-3
J: TRBJ1-1
CDR3: AISESSGRMNTEAF

V: TRBV5-1
J: TRBJ1-2
CDR3: ASSRETGHSANYGYT

V: TRBV28
J: TRBJ2-1
CDR3: ASSSAPKWQF

V: TRBV6-5
J: TRBJ1-3
CDR3: ASSYTYGDFGNTIY

V: TRBV25-1
J: TRBJ1-2
CDR3: ASEDRADGYT

V: TRBV6-5
J: TRBJ1-2
CDR3: ASSYDEGHGYT

V: TRBV2
J: TRBJ2-7
CDR3: ASSVDSRHSYEQY

V: TRBV5-5
J: TRBJ1-4
CDR3: ASSFTATNEKLF

V: TRBV28
J: TRBJ1-2
CDR3: ASSLTRVDGYT

V: TRBV29-1
J: TRBJ2-2
CDR3: SVELDREYTGELF

V: TRBV5-4
J: TRBJ2-3
CDR3: ASSLNGPGSTDTQY

V: TRBV18
J: TRBJ1-4
CDR3: ASSLTRDRLNEKLF

V: TRBV19
J: TRBJ2-7
CDR3: ASSWQGSYEQY

V: TRBV15
J: TRBJ1-5
CDR3: ATSSLGGYQPQH

V: TRBV23-1
J: TRBJ2-7
CDR3: ASSQAGTVPYEQY

V: TRBV28
J: TRBJ2-7
CDR3: ASSPPRAGYEQY

V: TRBV19
J: TRBJ1-5
CDR3: ATTNPGGGGQPQH